This T cell receptor beta chain derives from a study of cytomegalovirus exposure and HLA in healthy donors. Researchers ran the PCR with 60 Vbeta and 13 Jbeta primers. TCRdb's copy holds only in-frame clones and misses some; the assay was immunoSEQ multiplex PCR. This table has about 120,000 clones, roughly 80% appearing once. Germline V gene data show CDR1 as SGDLS and CDR2 as YYNGEE. This CDR3 is 18 amino acids long. V shed 4 bases and J 4 bases; nucleotides not matched to a gene: 15. Notes on the study in general: An analysis done earlier found most TCR beta V segments productive about 87% or about 30% of the time. Many donors shared some public TCRs, even though most TCR sequences were rare. The investigators catalogued 164 TCR beta chains as cytomegalovirus-associated. A later analysis linked a missense variant in DCLRE1C to the trimming of TCR beta V and J genes.

As regards this clone: Its target is unknown.

The gene calls are TRBV9 and TRBJ2-5; 11 bases are shared with TRBD2. The sequence was obtained from a woman between 40 and 50 years old in good health and CMV-seropositive. The specimen sequenced was PBMCs. In DNA form, the CDR3 reads TGTGCCAGCAGCTCACGTTCGGGTGGTAGCGGGAGGGTAGAGACCCAGTACTTC. It yields the protein CASSSRSGGSGRVETQYF. The complete variable domain, with remaining parts taken from reference TRBV9 and TRBJ2-5, reads DSGVTQTPKHLITATGQRVTLRCSPRSGDLSVYWYQQSLDQGLQFLIQYYNGEERAKGNILERFSAQQFPDLHSELNLSSLELGDSALYFCASSSRSGGSGRVETQYFGPGTRLLVL.